The 27 T cell receptor beta chains reported below all come from one sample, sequenced in a study of blood T cell repertoires in COVID-19. The data were produced by immunoSEQ multiplex PCR, yet TCRdb's version contains in-frame clones alone and is incomplete. The repertoire holds roughly 150,000 clones, with roughly four fifths as singletons. The sample consisted of peripheral blood. The receptors stem from a woman older than 75 with acute or convalescent COVID-19.

V usage is TRBV7-9 and J usage is TRBJ2-7, with 9 bases matching TRBD1. Germline CDR1 SEHNR, CDR2 FQNEAQ (reference sequence). The CDR3 has 17 residues. J was trimmed by 4 bases and V by 2 bases; bases with no gene match: 12. The CDR3 coding sequence is TGTGCCAGCAGCTTAATAGCAAGGAGGACAGGGGCGTACGAGCAGTACTTC. Translated: CASSLIARRTGAYEQYF.

Only one count was recorded for this clone. The chain uses TRBV5-1 and TRBJ2-2; 9 bases align to TRBD1. This CDR3 spans 15 amino acids. J lost 4 bases, V lost 0 bases, and 1 base had no gene match. The germline V gene has CDR1 SGHRS and CDR2 YFSETQ. The CDR3 loop is CASSLGQGVTGELFF. Written as DNA, the CDR3 is TGCGCCAGCAGCTTGGGACAGGGGGTCACCGGGGAGCTGTTTTTT.

In this sample, this clone turned up a few times. V and J are TRBV9 and TRBJ2-1; 9 bases match TRBD2. V trimming: 3 bases; J trimming: 3 bases; junction bases outside the gene matches: 7. The CDR3 runs to 16 residues. Germline V CDR1 and CDR2: SGDLS, YYNGEE. This CDR3 reads CASSARGGAFYNEQFF. CDR3 nucleotide sequence: TGTGCCAGCAGCGCACGCGGGGGGGCCTTCTACAATGAGCAGTTCTTC.

Written as DNA, the CDR3 is TGTGCCAGCATAGGGGGCCTTTACAATGAGCAGTTCTTC. Translating it yields CASIGGLYNEQFF. The chain links TRBV28 to TRBJ2-1, with 7 positions matching TRBD1. The CDR3 runs to 13 residues. V was clipped by 7 bases and J by 4 bases; unmatched bases: 4. Germline-derived CDR1 and CDR2 are MDHEN and SYDVKM.

This chain uses TRBV5-1 with TRBJ2-7; the D gene is possibly TRBD1 (5 bases). Germline V CDR1 and CDR2: SGHRS, YFSETQ. Trimming took off 1 base at V and 2 bases at J, with 10 bases between the two ends. The CDR3 has 14 residues. CDR3 nucleotide sequence: TGCGCCAGCAGCTTGCAGGGCTTGGCCTACGAGCAGTACTTC. This codes for CASSLQGLAYEQYF.

In DNA, the CDR3 is TGTGCCAGCAGTGAACCTAGCGGGGGGGCAGAGACCCAGTACTTC. It codes for CASSEPSGGAETQYF. The V and J genes are TRBV2 and TRBJ2-5, with 12 nucleotides matching TRBD2. The V gene end was trimmed by 2 bases and the J gene end by 4 bases; junction bases not matched to a gene: 2. Germline V gene sequence: CDR1 SNHLY, CDR2 FYNNEI. The length of the CDR3 is 15 residues.

This chain connects TRBV7-9 to TRBJ1-6; the D gene is possibly TRBD1 (5 bases). The CDR3 extends over 15 amino acids. Trimming shortened V by 1 base and J by 5 bases, and 9 bases separated the two germline ends. Per the germline V gene, CDR1 is SEHNR and CDR2 is FQNEAQ (reference sequence). The CDR3 DNA is TGTGCCAGCAGCTTAGGGGGCTTAGATAATTCACCCCTCCACTTT. Encoded protein: CASSLGGLDNSPLHF. Filled out from reference TRBV7-9 and TRBJ1-6, the complete variable domain reads DTGVSQNPRHKITKRGQNVTFRCDPISEHNRLYWYRQTLGQGPEFLTYFQNEAQLEKSRLLSDRFSAERPKGSFSTLEIQRTEQGDSAMYLCASSLGGLDNSPLHFGNGTRLTVT.

The chain combines TRBV7-9 with TRBJ2-6, with D maybe TRBD1 (6 bases). The CDR3 spans 13 residues. Germline CDR1 is SEHNR and CDR2 is FQNEAQ (reference sequence). V was pared by 8 bases and J by 6 bases, with 11 bases between. CDR3 bases: TGTGCCAGCGGCAGGGGAGAGGCCAACGTCCTGACTTTC. Amino acid sequence: CASGRGEANVLTF.

This rearrangement joins TRBV19 to TRBJ2-2, with D possibly matching TRBD2 (6 bases). The CDR3 has 14 amino acids. The V end lost 6 bases, the J end lost 3 bases, and 11 bases lay between the germline ends. Germline-derived CDR1 and CDR2 are LNHDA and SQIVND (reference sequence). CDR3 region: CASSPSVYTGELFF. CDR3 bases: TGTGCCAGTAGCCCTAGCGTATACACCGGGGAGCTGTTTTTT.

This rearrangement joins TRBV2 to TRBJ1-5; a weak D match, TRBD1 (6 bases). The CDR3 totals 13 residues. CDR1 is SNHLY, CDR2 FYNNEI, per germline. V gave up 8 bases and J gave up 10 bases, with 18 bases separating them. This CDR3 reads CASRGGAGKPQHF. The CDR3 region has the DNA TGTGCCAGCCGCGGGGGGGCTGGGAAACCCCAGCATTTT. Full variable domain (missing parts from reference TRBV2 and TRBJ1-5): EPEVTQTPSHQVTQMGQEVILRCVPISNHLYFYWYRQILGQKVEFLVSFYNNEISEKSEIFDDQFSVERPDGSNFTLKIRSTKLEDSAMYFCASRGGAGKPQHFGDGTRLSIL.

CDR3 protein: CASSLELAPNTGELFF. Written as DNA, the CDR3 is TGTGCCAGCAGCTTGGAACTAGCGCCTAACACCGGGGAGCTGTTTTTT. The rearrangement uses TRBV5-4 and TRBJ2-2, with 7 bases matching TRBD2. Trimming cost V 0 bases and J 2 bases; bases outside gene matches: 4. The CDR3 covers 16 residues. CDR1 and CDR2 from the germline V gene are SGHNT and YYREEE (reference sequence).

CDR3 amino acids: CASSRGQGAYEQYF. The CDR3 DNA reads TGTGCCAGCAGTCGAGGACAGGGGGCCTACGAGCAGTACTTC. V usage is TRBV11-2 and J usage is TRBJ2-7, with 10 bases fitting TRBD1. This CDR3 is built from 14 residues. With 6 bases clipped from V and 2 bases from J, the junction kept 4 bases outside the gene matches. Germline CDR1 and CDR2: SGHAT and FQNNGV.

The chain links TRBV5-6 to TRBJ2-5; D is unclear. The germline gives CDR1 SGHDT, CDR2 YYEEEE. V lost 1 base and J lost 3, with 7 bases in between. The CDR3 totals 13 residues. In DNA, the CDR3 is TGTGCCAGCAGCTTGAAACCGGAAGAGACCCAGTACTTC. Translating gives CASSLKPEETQYF.

This sequence joins TRBV7-2 and TRBJ2-5, with 7 bases fitting TRBD2. The trim removed 5 bases at V and 11 bases at J, leaving 11 bases unmatched. Germline CDR1 reads SGHTA; CDR2 reads FQGNSA. The CDR3 contains 13 residues. CDR3 loop: CASSPGTNGKQYF. The CDR3 DNA reads as TGTGCCAGCAGCCCCGGGACTAATGGAAAGCAGTACTTC.

The chain links TRBV15 to TRBJ1-6; TRBD1 might be the D (6 bases). V lost 5 bases and J lost 13, with 24 bases in between. Germline CDR1 reads LNHNV; CDR2 reads YYDKDF (reference sequence). The CDR3 extends over 16 amino acids. CDR3 residues: CATSGPGQPLQTPLHF. The CDR3 bases are TGTGCCACCAGCGGGCCCGGACAGCCCCTCCAAACGCCCCTCCACTTT.

The chain recombines TRBV29-1 with TRBJ2-7; tentatively, D is TRBD1 (5 bases). Trimming cost V 4 bases and J 2 bases, with 9 bases left between them. Germline V gene data show CDR1 as SQVTM and CDR2 as ANQGSEA. This CDR3 has 12 residues. In nucleotides, the CDR3 is TGCAGCGTTGGAGACAGTACCTACGAGCAGTACTTC. As protein: CSVGDSTYEQYF.

The chain recombines TRBV3-1 (or the pseudogene TRBV3-2) with TRBJ1-6; D ambiguous. The CDR3 covers 14 residues. The V and J ends lost 7 bases and 3 bases respectively, with 10 bases between them. Germline assignment: CDR1 LGHDT and CDR2 YNNKEL (reference sequence). The CDR3 coding sequence is TGTGCCAGCAAGGGCGGGATCTATAATTCACCCCTCCACTTT. It specifies CASKGGIYNSPLHF.

The chain joins TRBV27 to TRBJ2-1; TRBD1 aligns across 9 bases. The germline gives CDR1 MNHEY, CDR2 SMNVEV (reference sequence). CDR3 length: 15 amino acids. V trimming: 5 bases; J trimming: 3 bases; junction bases outside the gene matches: 5. This chain's CDR3 is CASSRTGEFYNEQFF. CDR3 DNA: TGTGCCAGCAGTCGGACAGGGGAATTCTACAATGAGCAGTTCTTC.

This chain uses TRBV29-1 with TRBJ2-1; D remains unclear. Germline values: CDR1 SQVTM, CDR2 ANQGSEA. V was clipped by 0 bases and J by 0 bases, with 18 bases between them. This CDR3 contains 18 residues. The CDR3 nucleotides read TGCAGCGTTGAAGATCTTTTCCTGGAGCGAGGCTCCTACAATGAGCAGTTCTTC. It translates to CSVEDLFLERGSYNEQFF.

This chain uses TRBV5-6 with TRBJ1-1, with unresolved D. The CDR3 extends over 15 amino acids. Germline loops: CDR1 SGHDT, CDR2 YYEEEE. V dropped 3 bases and J dropped 4 bases, with 16 bases sitting between them. CDR3 nucleotides: TGTGCCAGCAGCTCCCAAGGGCAAGGAGGCACTGAAGCTTTCTTT. It translates to CASSSQGQGGTEAFF.

The CDR3 protein is CATSDWDSPDNEQFF. The CDR3 coding sequence is TGTGCCACCAGTGACTGGGACAGCCCAGACAATGAGCAGTTCTTC. The chain combines TRBV24-1 with TRBJ2-1; 7 positions match TRBD1. Germline CDR1 and CDR2: KGHDR and SFDVKD. The CDR3 length is 15 residues. J gave up 5 bases and V 4 bases, and 7 bases lay outside the gene matches.

The chain combines TRBV7-9 with TRBJ1-1; TRBD1 might be the D (6 bases). CDR1 and CDR2 (germline): SEHNR, FQNEAQ (reference sequence). The CDR3 totals 14 residues. The V end lost 2 bases, the J end lost 2 bases, and 9 bases lay between the germline ends. The CDR3 region is CASSLQGRNTEAFF. In DNA form, the CDR3 reads TGTGCCAGCAGCTTACAGGGGCGAAACACTGAAGCTTTCTTT. Combining the CDR3 with reference TRBV7-9 and TRBJ1-1 gives the whole variable domain DTGVSQNPRHKITKRGQNVTFRCDPISEHNRLYWYRQTLGQGPEFLTYFQNEAQLEKSRLLSDRFSAERPKGSFSTLEIQRTEQGDSAMYLCASSLQGRNTEAFFGQGTRLTVV.

This sequence joins TRBV7-2 and TRBJ1-5; D gene unclear. The ends were cut back, 2 bases at V and 8 bases at J, with 10 bases in the middle. Germline CDR1 SGHTA, CDR2 FQGNSA. There are 13 residues in the CDR3. The CDR3 loop is CASSLRPGEPQHF. The CDR3 coding sequence is TGTGCCAGCAGCTTAAGGCCCGGGGAGCCCCAGCATTTT.

The chain employs TRBV4-2 and TRBJ2-1; 16 bases match TRBD2. J was trimmed by 7 bases and V by 0 bases; bases with no gene match: 0. CDR1 LGHNA and CDR2 YNFKEQ come from the germline V gene. The CDR3 runs 16 residues. This CDR3 reads CASSQEGLAGGNEQFF. The DNA of the CDR3 is TGTGCCAGCAGCCAAGAGGGACTAGCGGGGGGGAATGAGCAGTTCTTC.

The V gene is TRBV19, the J gene TRBJ2-1; 7 bases line up with TRBD1. Germline V gene data show CDR1 as LNHDA and CDR2 as SQIVND (reference sequence). The CDR3 spans 14 residues. Losses at the gene ends were 7 bases for V and 0 bases for J; bases not matched to a gene: 3. The DNA of the CDR3 is TGTGCCAGTAACTCAGGGGGCTCCTACAATGAGCAGTTCTTC. Translation gives CASNSGGSYNEQFF. Together with reference TRBV19 and TRBJ2-1, the CDR3 gives the full variable domain: DGGITQSPKYLFRKEGQNVTLSCEQNLNHDAMYWYRQDPGQGLRLIYYSQIVNDFQKGDIAEGYSVSREKKESFPLTVTSAQKNPTAFYLCASNSGGSYNEQFFGPGTRLTVL.

The CDR3 loop is CASSFRGLQFF. CDR3 coding DNA: TGTGCCAGCAGCTTTAGGGGGCTTCAGTTCTTC. The chain joins TRBV11-3 to TRBJ2-1; TRBD1 matches at 7 bases. The germline V gene encodes CDR1 SGHNT and CDR2 YENEEA. CDR3 length: 11 residues. Trimming at V came to 3 bases and at J to 13 bases, leaving 3 bases not matched to a gene.

This chain joins TRBV9 and TRBJ2-1; possibly TRBD2 for D (5 bases). V lost 4 bases and J lost 4, with 18 bases in between. The CDR3 length is 16 residues. Germline V gene lookup returns CDR1 SGDLS and CDR2 YYNGEE. Here the CDR3 reads CASSHSPSGGYNEQFF. The DNA for the CDR3 is TGTGCCAGCAGCCACTCCCCCTCGGGCGGGTACAATGAGCAGTTCTTC.